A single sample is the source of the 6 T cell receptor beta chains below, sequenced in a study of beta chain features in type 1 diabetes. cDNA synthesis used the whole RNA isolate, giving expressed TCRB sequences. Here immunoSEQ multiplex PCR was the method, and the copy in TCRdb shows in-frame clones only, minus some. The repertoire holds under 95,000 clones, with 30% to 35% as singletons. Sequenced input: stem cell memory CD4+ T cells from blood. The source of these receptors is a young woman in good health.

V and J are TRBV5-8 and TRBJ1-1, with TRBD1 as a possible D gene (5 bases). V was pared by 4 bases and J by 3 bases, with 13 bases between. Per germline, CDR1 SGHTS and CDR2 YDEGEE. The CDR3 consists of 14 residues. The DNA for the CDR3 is TGTGCCAGCAGCACTCGGCTGGGGCACACTGAAGCTTTCTTT. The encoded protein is CASSTRLGHTEAFF.

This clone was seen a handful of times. As DNA, the CDR3 is TGTGCCAGCAGTTACCGGACTAGAGAGGGAAACATTCAGTACTTC. Protein: CASSYRTREGNIQYF. The chain is built from TRBV6-5 and TRBJ2-4; 7 bases are a match to TRBD2. Trimming removed 2 bases from V and 6 bases from J; junction bases left unmatched: 7. The CDR3 is made up of 15 amino acids. Germline values: CDR1 MNHEY, CDR2 SVGAGI.

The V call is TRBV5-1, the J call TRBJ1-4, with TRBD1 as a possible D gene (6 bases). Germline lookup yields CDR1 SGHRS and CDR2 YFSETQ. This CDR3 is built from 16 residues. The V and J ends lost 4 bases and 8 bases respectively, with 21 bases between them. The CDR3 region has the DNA TGCGCCAGCAGCCCGACCGTGGGGGGGGCAAAGGAAAAACTGTTTTTT. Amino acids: CASSPTVGGAKEKLFF.

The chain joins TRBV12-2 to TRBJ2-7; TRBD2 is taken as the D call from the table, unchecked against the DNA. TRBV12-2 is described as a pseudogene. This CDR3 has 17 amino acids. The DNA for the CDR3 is TGTGCAAGTCGCTACCGAGGACTAGCGGGAGTGAGCTACGAGCAGTACTTC. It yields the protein CASRYRGLAGVSYEQYF.

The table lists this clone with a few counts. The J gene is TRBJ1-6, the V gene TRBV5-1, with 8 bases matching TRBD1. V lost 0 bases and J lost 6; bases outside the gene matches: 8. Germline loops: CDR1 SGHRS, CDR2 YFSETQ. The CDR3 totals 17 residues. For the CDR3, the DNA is TGCGCCAGCAGCTTGGGGACAGGGATGATTGGTAATTCACCCCTCCACTTT. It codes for CASSLGTGMIGNSPLHF.

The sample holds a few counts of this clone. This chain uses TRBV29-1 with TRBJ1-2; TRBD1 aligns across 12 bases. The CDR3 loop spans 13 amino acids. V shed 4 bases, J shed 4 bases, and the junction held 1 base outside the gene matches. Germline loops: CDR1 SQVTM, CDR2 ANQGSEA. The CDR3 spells CSVAGQGAYGYTF. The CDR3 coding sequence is TGCAGCGTTGCGGGACAGGGGGCCTATGGCTACACCTTC.